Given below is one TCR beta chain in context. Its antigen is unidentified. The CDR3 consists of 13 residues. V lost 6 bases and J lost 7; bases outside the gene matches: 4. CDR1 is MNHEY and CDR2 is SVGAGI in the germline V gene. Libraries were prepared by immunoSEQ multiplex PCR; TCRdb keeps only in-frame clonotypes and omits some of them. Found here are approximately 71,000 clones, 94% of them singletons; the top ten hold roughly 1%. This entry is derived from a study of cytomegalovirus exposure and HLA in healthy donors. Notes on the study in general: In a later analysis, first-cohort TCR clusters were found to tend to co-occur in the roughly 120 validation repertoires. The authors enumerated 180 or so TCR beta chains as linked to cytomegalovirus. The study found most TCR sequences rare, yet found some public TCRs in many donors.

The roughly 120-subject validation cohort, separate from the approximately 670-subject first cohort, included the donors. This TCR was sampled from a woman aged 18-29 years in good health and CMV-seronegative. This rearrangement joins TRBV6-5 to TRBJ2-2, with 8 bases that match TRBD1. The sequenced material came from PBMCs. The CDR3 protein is CASSQGAVGELFF. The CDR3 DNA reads TGTGCCAGCAGCCAGGGGGCAGTCGGGGAGCTGTTTTTT.